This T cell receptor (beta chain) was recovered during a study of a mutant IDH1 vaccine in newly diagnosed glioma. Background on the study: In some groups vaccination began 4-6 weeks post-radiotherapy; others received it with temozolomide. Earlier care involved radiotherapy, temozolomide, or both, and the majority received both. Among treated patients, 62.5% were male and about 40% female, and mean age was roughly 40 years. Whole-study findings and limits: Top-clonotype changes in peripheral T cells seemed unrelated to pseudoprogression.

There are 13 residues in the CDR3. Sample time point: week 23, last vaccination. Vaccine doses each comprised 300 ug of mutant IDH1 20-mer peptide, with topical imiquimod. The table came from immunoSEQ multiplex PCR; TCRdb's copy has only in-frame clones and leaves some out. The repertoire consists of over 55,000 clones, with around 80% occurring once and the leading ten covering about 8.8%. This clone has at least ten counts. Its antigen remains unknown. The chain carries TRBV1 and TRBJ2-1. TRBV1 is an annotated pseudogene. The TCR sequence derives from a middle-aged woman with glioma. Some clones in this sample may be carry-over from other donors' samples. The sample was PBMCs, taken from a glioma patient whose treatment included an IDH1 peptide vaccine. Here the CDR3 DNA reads TGCACCAGCGGTGAGACGAATCACAATGAGCAGTTCTTC. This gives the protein CTSGETNHNEQFF.